This T cell receptor beta chain was identified in a study of shared clonotypes between healthy human individuals. Regarding this clone: Antigen: not known.

Study-wide findings and caveats: Inspection by rarefaction showed sorted-subset sequencing to be incomplete despite large depth. Larger estimated richness was generally seen in naive subsets than in memory subsets. A reduction in generation probabilities was seen for non-shared clonotypes relative to those shared by all four donors.

The table came from immunoSEQ multiplex PCR; TCRdb's copy has only in-frame clones and leaves some out. Of over a million clones in the sample, roughly 96% were seen once. Germline V CDR1 and CDR2: SGHDN, FVKESK. This CDR3 contains 15 residues. V lost 1 base and J lost 1; bases outside the gene matches: 3. From CD4+ cells came CD45RA+ naive and CD45RA-negative memory subsets. This clonotype was sampled from a man under 40 in good health. Material for sequencing was naive CD4+ T cells sorted from blood. Noted subset: CD45RA+ positively selected. The V gene is TRBV14, the J gene TRBJ1-1; 7 positions agree with TRBD1. CDR3 coding DNA: TGTGCCAGCAGCCAAGGACAGGGTTGGAACACTGAAGCTTTCTTT. Translation gives CASSQGQGWNTEAFF.